The 27 T cell receptor beta chains listed next were all sequenced from one sample in a study of metastatic and nonmetastatic thyroid tumors. Using MiXCR, TCRdb re-called clones from the PCR reads. The sample contains about 85,000 clones, around 7.8% of which appear only once. None of the patients had undergone any treatment ahead of thyroid surgery. Sequenced input: blood. These receptors were collected from a female donor with papillary thyroid cancer or a benign thyroid nodule (not recorded which). Some clones in this sample may be carry-over from other donors' samples.

On this clone itself: A read error may produce the germline difference seen at one junction end. This rearrangement joins TRBV29-1 to TRBJ2-3, with D perhaps TRBD2 (7 bases). CDR3 size: 13 residues. The germline V gene has CDR1 SQVTM and CDR2 ANQGSEA. The CDR3 loop is CSGRGPSTDTHYF. CDR3 DNA sequence: TGCAGTGGGCGGGGGCCCAGCACAGATACGCATTATTTT.

This clone has a count of ten or more. This chain joins TRBV4-1 and TRBJ2-5, with a possible D match to TRBD2 (5 bases). Deletions cut 4 bases from V and 7 bases from J, with 13 bases between. CDR1 is MGHRA, CDR2 YSYEKL, per germline. The CDR3 has 13 amino acids. CDR3 amino acids: CASSPVEAGTQYF. The CDR3 DNA reads as TGCGCCAGCAGCCCGGTAGAGGCGGGGACCCAGTACTTC.

The rearrangement uses TRBV5-1 and TRBJ2-3; D is ambiguous. There are 14 residues in the CDR3. Looked up from germline, CDR1 is SGHRS and CDR2 is YFSETQ. V dropped 3 bases and J dropped 4 bases, with 12 bases sitting between them. The CDR3 loop reads CASSSSVVADTQYF. In DNA form, the CDR3 reads TGCGCCAGCAGCTCGAGCGTCGTTGCAGATACGCAGTATTTT.

V and J are TRBV5-4 and TRBJ1-1; unclear D gene. The CDR3 runs 14 residues. The V and J ends lost 4 bases and 0 bases respectively, with 10 bases between them. Germline CDR1 SGHNT, CDR2 YYREEE (reference sequence). The CDR3, as DNA: TGTGCCAGCAGCAATCCTTTTATGAACACTGAAGCTTTCTTT. It translates to CASSNPFMNTEAFF.

There are many counts of this clone. This chain uses TRBV12-3 or TRBV12-4 with TRBJ1-2; the D gene is possibly TRBD1 (5 bases). This CDR3 is built from 14 residues. V was trimmed by 4 bases and J by 6 bases, leaving 15 bases between them. The CDR3 region has the DNA TGTGCCAGCAGTTCCCCGGCGGGGCGGGATGGCTACACCTTC. Encoded protein: CASSSPAGRDGYTF.

This clone was observed at least ten times. The chain recombines TRBV30 with TRBJ1-2; tentatively, D is TRBD1 (6 bases). The CDR3 has 13 residues. Trimming left V 0 bases short and J 6 bases short, with 11 bases between. The germline V gene has CDR1 GTSNPN and CDR2 SVGIG (reference sequence). CDR3 bases: TGTGCCTGGAGTGTAACAGGGTACGATGGCTACACCTTC. Its protein product is CAWSVTGYDGYTF.

This clone has only a few counts. CDR3 nucleotide sequence: TGTGCCAGCAACACACGGACAGAAGCCTACGAGCAGTACTTC. It codes for CASNTRTEAYEQYF. V gene TRBV6-1 combines with J gene TRBJ2-7; D may be TRBD1 (6 bases). This CDR3 is 14 amino acids long. V lost 7 bases and J lost 2, with 15 bases in between. The germline CDR1 and CDR2 sequences are MNHNS and SASEGT.

The chain employs TRBV27 and TRBJ1-6, with D maybe TRBD1 (5 bases). Germline values: CDR1 MNHEY, CDR2 SMNVEV (reference sequence). Deletions cut 2 bases from V and 7 bases from J, with 21 bases between. The length of the CDR3 is 18 residues. Here the CDR3 DNA reads TGTGCCAGCAGTTTAAGAGGGGTTTGGACCCAAAGAAATTCACCCCTCCACTTT. The encoded protein is CASSLRGVWTQRNSPLHF.

This clone was observed at least ten times. CDR3 loop: CASSEAHFKGNSGNTIYF. For the CDR3, the DNA is TGTGCCAGCAGTGAAGCCCATTTTAAAGGGAATTCTGGAAACACCATATATTTT. The chain has TRBV2 and TRBJ1-3, with D unclear. CDR3 length equals 18 residues. The V gene lost 0 bases and the J gene lost 1 base, with 16 bases spanning the gap. Germline V gene data show CDR1 as SNHLY and CDR2 as FYNNEI.

The V gene is TRBV20-1, the J gene TRBJ2-3, with D unresolved. Germline CDR1 DFQATT, CDR2 SNEGSKA (reference sequence). V was pared by 3 bases and J by 11 bases, with 15 bases between. The CDR3 runs to 12 residues. The CDR3 loop reads CSARDDEYVQYF. The CDR3 nucleotides read TGCAGTGCTAGGGACGATGAGTACGTGCAGTATTTT.

The rearrangement links TRBV11-2 to TRBJ2-3; D is unclear. The length of the CDR3 is 15 residues. V was clipped by 0 bases and J by 2 bases, with 9 bases between them. Germline V gives CDR1 SGHAT, CDR2 FQNNGV. CDR3 protein: CASSLELVYTDTQYF. DNA for the CDR3: TGTGCCAGCAGCTTAGAGTTGGTGTACACAGATACGCAGTATTTT.

The sample holds many counts of this clone. The chain joins TRBV20-1 to TRBJ2-7; TRBD1 matches 7 bases. Germline values: CDR1 DFQATT, CDR2 SNEGSKA (reference sequence). The ends lost 3 bases at V and 3 bases at J; junction bases unmatched: 5. The CDR3 has 13 residues. DNA of the CDR3: TGCAGTGCTAGTCGGGACAGATTCTACGAGCAGTACTTC. As protein: CSASRDRFYEQYF.

On this clone: This clone may be a read error of a much larger clone one base away. The identical CDR3 is also encoded by other nucleotide sequences in the sample. The chain recombines TRBV20-1 with TRBJ2-1; 10 positions match TRBD2. CDR3 size: 14 residues. CDR1 DFQATT and CDR2 SNEGSKA come from the germline V gene (reference sequence). The CDR3 spells CSARIAGGGDEQLF. CDR3 nucleotide sequence: TGCAGTGCTAGAATAGCGGGGGGTGGCGATGAGCAGCTCTTC.

This clone came up many times. The chain joins TRBV24-1 to TRBJ2-1; TRBD2 matches 7 bases. Germline values: CDR1 KGHDR, CDR2 SFDVKD. The CDR3 sequence is 14 residues long. V shed 9 bases, J shed 4 bases, and the junction held 8 bases outside the gene matches. The CDR3 is CATLGQRDYNEQFF. The CDR3 DNA follows: TGTGCCACCTTAGGGCAGCGGGATTACAATGAGCAGTTCTTC.

This clone was observed many times. This CDR3 is also generated by other DNA sequences in the sample. The V gene is TRBV6-1, the J gene TRBJ2-7; 8 bases match TRBD1. The CDR3 covers 15 residues. Germline lookup yields CDR1 MNHNS and CDR2 SASEGT. Germline trimming cut 0 bases from V and 7 bases from J; bases unmatched to any gene: 8. CDR3 protein: CASSEAGTGRLEQYF. CDR3 sequence (DNA): TGTGCCAGCAGTGAAGCAGGGACAGGACGATTGGAGCAGTACTTC.

This clone was counted a few times. A much larger clone is a single base away; this may be a read error. This CDR3 is also generated by other DNA sequences in the sample. The V and J genes are TRBV9 and TRBJ1-1; D might be TRBD1 (5 bases). This CDR3 region has 13 residues. V was trimmed by 4 bases and J by 0 bases, leaving 7 bases between them. Germline V gene lookup returns CDR1 SGDLS and CDR2 YYNGEE. The CDR3 protein is CASSLTVNTEAFF. The DNA of the CDR3 is TGTGCCAGCAGCTTGACAGTGAACACTGAAGCTTTCTTT.

This clone was counted a few times. V is TRBV18 and J is TRBJ1-6; 9 bases align to TRBD1. CDR3 length equals 14 residues. Trimming cost V 5 bases and J 8 bases; bases outside gene matches: 4. CDR1 and CDR2 from the germline V gene are KGHSH and LQKENI. The CDR3 spells CASSTQGADSPLHF. CDR3 coding DNA: TGTGCCAGCTCAACACAGGGGGCTGATTCACCCCTCCACTTT.

This clone occurred many times. V gene TRBV19 combines with J gene TRBJ2-7; D is uncertain. V was shortened by 1 base and J by 6 bases, with 4 bases between the two germline ends. Germline V CDR1 and CDR2: LNHDA, SQIVND (reference sequence). The CDR3 extends over 11 amino acids. CDR3 in DNA: TGTGCCAGTAGTATAGGCGGCGAGCAGTACTTC. The encoded protein is CASSIGGEQYF.

This clone was seen repeatedly, ten times or more. The rearrangement links TRBV6-2 or TRBV6-3 to TRBJ2-7; TRBD2 matches 10 bases. The CDR3 has 15 residues. The V gene's germline CDR1 is MNHEY and CDR2 SVGEGT. The J segment lost 4 bases and the V segment lost 7 bases, leaving 10 bases of the junction unmatched. This CDR3 reads CASKTLRTSGYEQYF. Written as DNA, the CDR3 is TGTGCCAGCAAGACGCTTAGGACTAGCGGTTACGAGCAGTACTTC.

This clone was picked up many times. This chain joins TRBV12-3 or TRBV12-4 and TRBJ1-1; TRBD1 aligns across 8 bases. CDR3 size: 14 residues. Unmatched junction bases numbered 5, after V lost 4 bases and J lost 4 bases. The CDR3 DNA follows: TGTGCCAGCAGTTACGACAGGGGACTCACTGAAGCTTTCTTT. Protein product: CASSYDRGLTEAFF.

This clone was recorded at least ten times. This chain joins TRBV15 and TRBJ1-2, with 9 bases identical to TRBD1. V lost 1 base to trimming and J lost 7 bases; unmatched junction nucleotides: 13. The CDR3 is 17 residues long. CDR1 LNHNV and CDR2 YYDKDF come from the germline V gene (reference sequence). CDR3 in amino acids: CATSRAGTGSLGGGYTF. CDR3 bases: TGTGCCACCAGCAGAGCCGGGACAGGGTCGCTGGGGGGTGGCTACACCTTC.

This clone was counted at least ten times. The chain has TRBV6-4 and TRBJ2-1; 14 bases map to TRBD2. This CDR3 is 14 amino acids long. Looked up from germline, CDR1 is MRHNA and CDR2 is SNTAGT. Trimming took 2 bases from V and 12 from J; bases not matched to a gene: 3. As DNA, the CDR3 is TGTGCCAGCAGTGACGGGACTAGCGGGGGCTGGCAGTTCTTC. Translation: CASSDGTSGGWQFF.

About this clone itself: Other DNA sequences in this specimen translate into the identical CDR3. This rearrangement joins TRBV9 to TRBJ2-5; 14 bases match TRBD2. The ends lost 3 bases at V and 5 bases at J; junction bases unmatched: 9. This CDR3 is 17 amino acids long. CDR1 is SGDLS and CDR2 is YYNGEE in the germline V gene. The CDR3 DNA follows: TGTGCCAGCAGCGGAGGACTAGCGGGGGGTCTGGGGGAGACCCAGTACTTC. It yields the protein CASSGGLAGGLGETQYF.

The sample holds many counts of this clone. The J gene is TRBJ1-3, the V gene TRBV9; no reliable D call. The CDR3 runs to 16 residues. Trimming took off 4 bases at V and 1 base at J, with 15 bases between the two ends. Germline values: CDR1 SGDLS, CDR2 YYNGEE. The chain's CDR3 is CASSRVTGGSGNTIYF. The CDR3 DNA sequence: TGTGCCAGCAGCAGGGTGACGGGAGGATCTGGAAACACCATATATTTT.

The V and J genes are TRBV7-2 and TRBJ1-3; possibly TRBD1 for D (6 bases). Trimming left V 6 bases short and J 4 bases short, with 16 bases between. The CDR3 is made up of 15 amino acids. The germline gives CDR1 SGHTA, CDR2 FQGNSA. CDR3 amino acids: CASRLSQGFGNTIYF. Here the CDR3 DNA reads TGTGCCAGCAGATTAAGCCAGGGGTTCGGAAACACCATATATTTT.

This clone counts as medium-sized (0.01 to 0.1%). V is TRBV5-1 and J is TRBJ2-2; D ambiguous. The V and J ends lost 6 bases and 6 bases respectively, with 6 bases between them. This CDR3 has 11 residues. Germline loops: CDR1 SGHRS, CDR2 YFSETQ. CDR3 sequence: CASTEAGELFF. The CDR3 bases are TGCGCCAGCACTGAGGCCGGGGAGCTGTTTTTT.

This clone was observed many times. The gene calls are TRBV14 and TRBJ2-5; D is uncertain. Deletions cut 0 bases from V and 5 bases from J, with 7 bases between. Germline values: CDR1 SGHDN, CDR2 FVKESK. This CDR3 has 13 residues. The CDR3 DNA is TGTGCCAGCAGCCAAGAGCGCCGGGAGACCCAGTACTTC. It encodes CASSQERRETQYF.